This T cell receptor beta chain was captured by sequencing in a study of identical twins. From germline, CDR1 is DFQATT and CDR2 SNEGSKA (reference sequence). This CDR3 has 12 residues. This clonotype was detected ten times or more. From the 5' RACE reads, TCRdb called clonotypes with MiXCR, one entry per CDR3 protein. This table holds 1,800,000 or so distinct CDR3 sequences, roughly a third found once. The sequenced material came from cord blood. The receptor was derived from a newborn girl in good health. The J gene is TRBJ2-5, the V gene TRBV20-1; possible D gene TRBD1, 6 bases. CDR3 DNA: TGCAGCGCCAGGACAGTACAAGAGACCCAGTACTTC. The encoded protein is CSARTVQETQYF.